This entry describes one T cell receptor (beta chain). The antigen is undetermined. At the DNA level, this CDR3 is encoded by other sequences in the same sample as well. The CDR3 consists of 13 residues. After removal of 6 bases from V and 4 bases from J, the junction contained 4 bases not matched to a gene. The V gene's germline CDR1 is MNHEY and CDR2 SVGAGI. The source of the sample is a study of T cell responses to AZD1222 COVID-19 vaccine. Overall study results and limits: With two AZD1222 doses given, Spike-specific TCR breadth and depth both rose.

Only in-frame clones appear in the TCRdb table, and some are missing; sequencing was by immunoSEQ multiplex PCR. Of about 56,000 clones in the sample, 75% to 90% were seen once. The specimen was peripheral blood, collected on day 0 of AZD1222 vaccination. The chain has TRBV6-5 and TRBJ1-2; 8 bases are shared with TRBD1. The sequence was collected from an adult in good health. The CDR3 nucleotides read TGTGCCAGCAGCCGGACAGGGCCCTATGGCTACACCTTC. It codes for CASSRTGPYGYTF.